This TCR beta chain was identified in a study of T cell repertoires in cytomegalovirus infection. Overall study: Signatures in public TCR beta sequences pointed to both CMV infection and matching HLA type.

The study's findings and limits: Identification of carriers of CMV plus the relevant HLA was achieved through cumulative public TCR beta family frequency. CMV-specific TCR beta clonotypes restricted by HLA-C were the ones dominating the ex vivo response.

This CDR3 spans 16 amino acids. Germline CDR1 is MDHEN and CDR2 is SYDVKM. The V end was cut by 2 bases, the J end by 3 bases, with 17 bases between. TCRdb used MiXCR to reprocess the reads, holding one entry per CDR3 protein. The sample includes over 150,000 distinct CDR3 sequences, approximately 18% of them seen just once. There are many counts of this clonotype. Its cognate antigen is unknown. The sequenced sample consisted of CD8+ T cells from PBMCs. The gene calls are TRBV28 and TRBJ2-7, with D hard to call. This receptor was identified in a human donor in good health (CMV status not recorded). Some clones in this sample may be carry-over from other donors' samples. CDR3 nucleotide sequence: TGTGCCAGCAGTTTAAGGGCTCGGAATCGGCACTACGAGCAGTACTTC. This encodes CASSLRARNRHYEQYF.